Listed below are T cell receptor beta chains from one sample, sequenced in a study of spatial heterogeneity in lung cancer. TCRdb recomputed calls from the 5' RACE reads with MiXCR, one row per CDR3 protein. This sample has roughly 60,000 distinct CDR3 sequences, with roughly 8% found just once. Material: PBMCs, obtained at surgery. The receptors derive from a female donor with early-stage non-small cell lung cancer. CDR3s include the opening cysteine and the closing phenylalanine or tryptophan. Fields, in order: D gene, J gene, clone size, V gene, CDR3 DNA, CDR3 protein. A D gene is named only where the DNA matches it firmly. Size is omitted from some rows. Given values are once, few, many or a class for expanded clones.

d_gene: TRBD2; j_gene: TRBJ2-3; abundance: few; v_gene: TRBV7-2; CDR3nt: TGTGCCAGCAGCATCGATCGTCTAGCGGGAGCGGCAGATACGCAGTATTTT; CDR3aa: CASSIDRLAGAADTQYF
d_gene: .; j_gene: TRBJ2-3; abundance: .; v_gene: TRBV7-6; CDR3nt: TGTGCCAGCAGCTTAGTGACAGGAGCCACAGATACGCAGTATTTT; CDR3aa: CASSLVTGATDTQYF
d_gene: .; j_gene: TRBJ2-3; abundance: many; v_gene: TRBV6-6; CDR3nt: TGTGCCAGCAGTTACGTGACTGCAGATACGCAGTATTTT; CDR3aa: CASSYVTADTQYF
d_gene: .; j_gene: TRBJ2-4; abundance: many; v_gene: TRBV10-2; CDR3nt: TGCGCCAGCACCCCCGGCGGGGTAGAAAACATTCAGTACTTC; CDR3aa: CASTPGGVENIQYF
d_gene: TRBD2; j_gene: TRBJ2-3; abundance: many; v_gene: TRBV13; CDR3nt: TGTGCCAGCAGCCCACGCGGGGGTGGAGTCACAGATACGCAGTATTTT; CDR3aa: CASSPRGGGVTDTQYF
d_gene: TRBD1; j_gene: TRBJ1-5; abundance: .; v_gene: TRBV20-1; CDR3nt: TGCAGTGCCGCCAACTACGGGACAGGGGGAGCTAGCAATCAGCCCCAGCATTTT; CDR3aa: CSAANYGTGGASNQPQHF
d_gene: .; j_gene: TRBJ1-1; abundance: few; v_gene: TRBV5-4; CDR3nt: TGTGCCAGCAGCTGGGGTCAGGGAGTGAACACTGAAGCTTTCTTT; CDR3aa: CASSWGQGVNTEAFF
d_gene: .; j_gene: TRBJ2-7; abundance: few; v_gene: TRBV14; CDR3nt: TGTGCCAGCAGCCAAGTATCCGAGCAGTACTTC; CDR3aa: CASSQVSEQYF
d_gene: .; j_gene: TRBJ2-1; abundance: many; v_gene: TRBV7-9; CDR3nt: TGTGCCAGCAGCTTAGAGGGTCGCTCCTACAATGAGCAGTTCTTC; CDR3aa: CASSLEGRSYNEQFF
d_gene: TRBD1; j_gene: TRBJ1-5; abundance: many; v_gene: TRBV12-3/TRBV12-4; CDR3nt: TGTGCCAGCAGACCGACAGGGGGGAATCAGCCCCAGCATTTT; CDR3aa: CASRPTGGNQPQHF
d_gene: .; j_gene: TRBJ2-5; abundance: few; v_gene: TRBV10-3; CDR3nt: TGTGCCATCAGTGATAGCGGCCAAGAGACCCAGTACTTC; CDR3aa: CAISDSGQETQYF
d_gene: TRBD1; j_gene: TRBJ1-5; abundance: few; v_gene: TRBV20-1; CDR3nt: TGCAGTGCAGGACAGGGGGCGAGCAATCAGCCCCAGCATTTT; CDR3aa: CSAGQGASNQPQHF
d_gene: TRBD2; j_gene: TRBJ2-3; abundance: .; v_gene: TRBV5-6; CDR3nt: TGTGCCAGCAGCTTGGGAGCGGGATGGGCAGATACGCAGTATTTT; CDR3aa: CASSLGAGWADTQYF
d_gene: .; j_gene: TRBJ2-2; abundance: medium-sized; v_gene: TRBV28; CDR3nt: TGTGCCAGCAGCTCCTATACCGGGGAGCTGTTTTTT; CDR3aa: CASSSYTGELFF
d_gene: .; j_gene: TRBJ2-7; abundance: many; v_gene: TRBV29-1; CDR3nt: TGCAGCGTTGAAGACACTAGGGCCTCCTACGAGCAGTACTTC; CDR3aa: CSVEDTRASYEQYF
d_gene: .; j_gene: TRBJ2-2; abundance: .; v_gene: TRBV4-1; CDR3nt: TGCGCCAGCAGCCAAGATGGCGGGGCCGGGGAGCTGTTTTTT; CDR3aa: CASSQDGGAGELFF
d_gene: TRBD1; j_gene: TRBJ2-2; abundance: .; v_gene: TRBV11-3; CDR3nt: TGTGCCAGCAGCTTAGGCACCGGGACAGGGGGCTCCGGGGAGCTGTTTTTT; CDR3aa: CASSLGTGTGGSGELFF
d_gene: .; j_gene: TRBJ1-1; abundance: .; v_gene: TRBV6-1; CDR3nt: TGTGCCAGCAGTGAACTTACGGGGAACACTGAAGCTTTCTTT; CDR3aa: CASSELTGNTEAFF
d_gene: .; j_gene: TRBJ2-3; abundance: many; v_gene: TRBV28; CDR3nt: TGTGCCAGCAGTTCGGGGACAGATACGCAGTATTTT; CDR3aa: CASSSGTDTQYF
d_gene: .; j_gene: TRBJ1-2; abundance: many; v_gene: TRBV6-6; CDR3nt: TGTGCCAGCAGTTACCCCCTCGGCTACACCTTC; CDR3aa: CASSYPLGYTF
d_gene: TRBD1; j_gene: TRBJ1-4; abundance: many; v_gene: TRBV12-3/TRBV12-4; CDR3nt: TGTGCCAGCAGTCCGGGACAGGCGAATGAAAAACTGTTTTTT; CDR3aa: CASSPGQANEKLFF
d_gene: .; j_gene: TRBJ1-2; abundance: many; v_gene: TRBV12-3/TRBV12-4; CDR3nt: TGTGCCAGCAAGAGCCTAGCGGAGGGCTACACCTTC; CDR3aa: CASKSLAEGYTF
d_gene: .; j_gene: TRBJ1-2; abundance: .; v_gene: TRBV14; CDR3nt: TGTGCCAGCAGCCACCACGGGACACGGGAAATCTATGGCTACACCTTC; CDR3aa: CASSHHGTREIYGYTF
d_gene: TRBD1; j_gene: TRBJ2-2; abundance: .; v_gene: TRBV7-2; CDR3nt: TGTGCCAGCAGCTGGGGGACAGCCACCGGGGAGCTGTTTTTT; CDR3aa: CASSWGTATGELFF
d_gene: .; j_gene: TRBJ1-5; abundance: few; v_gene: TRBV6-1; CDR3nt: TGTGCCAGCAGCGACCTTGATTATTATAGCAATCAGCCCCAGCATTTT; CDR3aa: CASSDLDYYSNQPQHF
d_gene: .; j_gene: TRBJ2-2; abundance: many; v_gene: TRBV18; CDR3nt: TGTGCCAGCTCACCGAGGGAGTACACCGGGGAGCTGTTTTTT; CDR3aa: CASSPREYTGELFF
d_gene: TRBD1; j_gene: TRBJ2-3; abundance: many; v_gene: TRBV28; CDR3nt: TGTGCCAGCAGTCCCTGGACAGGGCAAGTGGTGGCAACCACAGATACGCAGTATTTT; CDR3aa: CASSPWTGQVVATTDTQYF
d_gene: .; j_gene: TRBJ1-4; abundance: many; v_gene: TRBV4-1; CDR3nt: TGCGCCAGCAGCCAAGCGGGTGAGGGTGTCGGCAGGGATGAAAAACTGTTTTTT; CDR3aa: CASSQAGEGVGRDEKLFF
d_gene: .; j_gene: TRBJ2-5; abundance: many; v_gene: TRBV5-6; CDR3nt: TGTGCCAGCAGCCAGACAGTCTTCCAAGAGACCCAGTACTTC; CDR3aa: CASSQTVFQETQYF
d_gene: .; j_gene: TRBJ2-5; abundance: many; v_gene: TRBV24-1; CDR3nt: TGTGCCACCAGTGATTCATTCCAAGAGACCCAGTACTTC; CDR3aa: CATSDSFQETQYF
d_gene: .; j_gene: TRBJ2-7; abundance: .; v_gene: TRBV6-2/TRBV6-3; CDR3nt: TGTGCCAGCAGTCGAGGGGAGGCAGCGCAACGGGACGAGCAGTACTTC; CDR3aa: CASSRGEAAQRDEQYF
d_gene: .; j_gene: TRBJ1-6; abundance: many; v_gene: TRBV5-1; CDR3nt: TGCGCCAGCAGCGCGGACTCGGGGGTATCACCCCTCCACTTT; CDR3aa: CASSADSGVSPLHF
d_gene: TRBD1; j_gene: TRBJ2-5; abundance: few; v_gene: TRBV19; CDR3nt: TGTGCCAGTAGTGAAACCCCAGGGGGCGGGGAGACCCAGTACTTC; CDR3aa: CASSETPGGGETQYF
d_gene: TRBD1; j_gene: TRBJ1-6; abundance: many; v_gene: TRBV20-1; CDR3nt: TGCAGTGCCCCCCGGGACAGGAATTCACCCCTCCACTTT; CDR3aa: CSAPRDRNSPLHF
d_gene: TRBD2; j_gene: TRBJ2-1; abundance: .; v_gene: TRBV24-1; CDR3nt: TGTGCCACCAGTGAAAGGACTAGCGCCGATGAGCAGTTCTTC; CDR3aa: CATSERTSADEQFF
d_gene: .; j_gene: TRBJ1-1; abundance: few; v_gene: TRBV7-8; CDR3nt: TGTGCCAGCAGCGCCGGTCAGGGGCGAGGCACTGAAGCTTTCTTT; CDR3aa: CASSAGQGRGTEAFF
d_gene: TRBD1; j_gene: TRBJ2-3; abundance: few; v_gene: TRBV29-1; CDR3nt: TGCAGCGTTGAAAAGCCCCGGGGGACAGGGGGCGGGGGCACAGATACGCAGTATTTT; CDR3aa: CSVEKPRGTGGGGTDTQYF
d_gene: .; j_gene: TRBJ1-1; abundance: many; v_gene: TRBV5-1; CDR3nt: TGCGCCAGCAGCTTGGACGGGATGAACACTGAAGCTTTCTTT; CDR3aa: CASSLDGMNTEAFF
d_gene: .; j_gene: TRBJ2-3; abundance: many; v_gene: TRBV9; CDR3nt: TGTGCCAGCAGCGTAGTTAGCGGAACAGATACGCAGTATTTT; CDR3aa: CASSVVSGTDTQYF
d_gene: .; j_gene: TRBJ1-6; abundance: many; v_gene: TRBV3-1; CDR3nt: TGTGCCAGCAGCCAAGGGACCGCACGTTCACCCCTCCACTTT; CDR3aa: CASSQGTARSPLHF
d_gene: .; j_gene: TRBJ2-1; abundance: many; v_gene: TRBV29-1; CDR3nt: TGCAGCGTTGAGGGCGGAGAGGGTTACAATGAGCAGTTCTTC; CDR3aa: CSVEGGEGYNEQFF
d_gene: TRBD2; j_gene: TRBJ2-3; abundance: many; v_gene: TRBV2; CDR3nt: TGTATTATGTCCGGCCAGCGGGGGGCTGGCACAGATACGCAGTATTTT; CDR3aa: CIMSGQRGAGTDTQYF